The rows below give T cell receptor beta chains drawn from one sample of a study of shared clonotypes between healthy human individuals. Only in-frame clones appear in the TCRdb table, and some are missing; sequencing was by immunoSEQ multiplex PCR. The table includes 900,000 to 1,200,000 clones, approximately 80% detected once. Sequencing was done on a sample of memory CD4+ T cells from PBMCs. The receptor set was obtained from a man between 18 and 35 years old in good health. Some clones in this sample may be carry-over from other donors' samples. Both conserved end residues are part of each CDR3. D genes are given only for firm matches. A clone size is listed for some rows: how often the clone was seen (once, few, many), or a class if it is expanded.

v_call: TRBV9; clone_size: .; d_call: TRBD2; cdr3_length: 16; j_call: TRBJ2-7; cdr3_nt: TGTGCCAGCAGCGACACCGGGACTAGCGGGACTATCGAGCAGTACTTC; cdr3_aa: CASSDTGTSGTIEQYF
v_call: TRBV27; clone_size: .; d_call: TRBD1; cdr3_length: 15; j_call: TRBJ1-1; cdr3_nt: TGTGCCAGCAGTTTAAGACAGGGACGGAACACTGAAGCTTTCTTT; cdr3_aa: CASSLRQGRNTEAFF
v_call: TRBV11-3; clone_size: .; d_call: .; cdr3_length: 12; j_call: TRBJ2-7; cdr3_nt: TGTGCCAGCAGCTTAGGGGAAGCCGAGCAGTACTTC; cdr3_aa: CASSLGEAEQYF
v_call: TRBV7-3; clone_size: .; d_call: .; cdr3_length: 15; j_call: TRBJ2-7; cdr3_nt: TGTGCCAGCAGCCCGGGGGGCAGGCGTTCCTACGAGCAGTACTTC; cdr3_aa: CASSPGGRRSYEQYF
v_call: TRBV5-4; clone_size: .; d_call: .; cdr3_length: 17; j_call: TRBJ2-3; cdr3_nt: TGTGCCAGCAGCTTGGCTAGTAGAGCGGTCACCACAGATACGCAGTATTTT; cdr3_aa: CASSLASRAVTTDTQYF
v_call: TRBV28; clone_size: .; d_call: .; cdr3_length: 15; j_call: TRBJ1-1; cdr3_nt: TGTGCCAGCAAACTGGGAACAGGCGGGAACACTGAAGCTTTCTTT; cdr3_aa: CASKLGTGGNTEAFF
v_call: TRBV29-1; clone_size: once; d_call: .; cdr3_length: 13; j_call: TRBJ2-3; cdr3_nt: TGCAGCGCTGGGAGAGATAGCACAGATACGCAGTATTTT; cdr3_aa: CSAGRDSTDTQYF
v_call: TRBV5-1; clone_size: .; d_call: .; cdr3_length: 13; j_call: TRBJ1-1; cdr3_nt: TGCGCCAGCAGCTCCGGACTAGTGACTGAAGCTTTCTTT; cdr3_aa: CASSSGLVTEAFF
v_call: TRBV29-1; clone_size: .; d_call: TRBD1; cdr3_length: 15; j_call: TRBJ2-3; cdr3_nt: TGCAGCGTTGAAGCGACAGGGGGCAGGTCAGATATGCAGTATTTT; cdr3_aa: CSVEATGGRSDMQYF
v_call: TRBV5-6; clone_size: .; d_call: .; cdr3_length: 12; j_call: TRBJ1-2; cdr3_nt: TGTGCCAGCAGCCTGGCCTTGGGAGGCTACACCTTC; cdr3_aa: CASSLALGGYTF
v_call: TRBV7-9; clone_size: few; d_call: .; cdr3_length: 15; j_call: TRBJ1-1; cdr3_nt: TGTGCCAGCAGCTTAGGGGGCAACCCGAACACTGAAGCTTTCTTT; cdr3_aa: CASSLGGNPNTEAFF
v_call: TRBV10-3; clone_size: .; d_call: .; cdr3_length: 14; j_call: TRBJ1-1; cdr3_nt: TGTGCCATCAGTGATTCACAGGGAGACACTGAAGCTTTCTTT; cdr3_aa: CAISDSQGDTEAFF
v_call: TRBV18; clone_size: .; d_call: TRBD1; cdr3_length: 14; j_call: TRBJ2-3; cdr3_nt: TGTGCCAGCTCACCGGACAGGGCCGGGACTACGCAGTATTTT; cdr3_aa: CASSPDRAGTTQYF